A selection of T cell receptor beta chains follows, all from one sample in a study of T cell responses to AZD1222 COVID-19 vaccine. The method was immunoSEQ multiplex PCR; TCRdb's version includes in-frame clones alone and lacks a portion of them. The sample gives around 99,000 clones, approximately 86% of which show up once; around 13% is in the top ten. The specimen was peripheral blood, collected on day 0 of MenACWY control vaccination. All receptors come from an adult in good health. Both conserved end residues are part of each CDR3. Each record gives: J gene, D gene, clone size, V gene, CDR3 DNA, CDR3 protein. The D gene is left open where the match is weak. Clone size is not always given. Where it is, it says once, few, many or a class for expanded clones.

J: TRBJ1-5
D: NA
size: NA
V: TRBV4-1
DNA: TGCGCCAGCAGCCAAGATGCGGGAGGTTATAGCAATCAGCCCCAGCATTTT
CDR3: CASSQDAGGYSNQPQHF

J: TRBJ2-2
D: TRBD2
size: NA
V: TRBV5-1
DNA: TGCGCCAGCAGCCCCCGGACTAGGGAGAACACCGGGGAGCTGTTTTTT
CDR3: CASSPRTRENTGELFF

J: TRBJ1-6
D: TRBD1
size: NA
V: TRBV10-3
DNA: TGTGCCATCAGTGAGGACAGGGGGAATTCACCCCTCCACTTT
CDR3: CAISEDRGNSPLHF

J: TRBJ2-7
D: NA
size: NA
V: TRBV7-9
DNA: TGTGCCAGCAGCCCAGCTAGGGGCTCCTACGAGCAGTACTTC
CDR3: CASSPARGSYEQYF

J: TRBJ2-7
D: NA
size: NA
V: TRBV4-1
DNA: TGCGCCAGCAGCCAGGCCGGCTACACCCGGAATCCCGAGACAGGCGAGCAGTACTTC
CDR3: CASSQAGYTRNPETGEQYF

J: TRBJ2-1
D: TRBD2
size: NA
V: TRBV12-3/TRBV12-4
DNA: TGTGCCAGCAGTCCGACGAGCGGGATTGAGCAGTTCTTC
CDR3: CASSPTSGIEQFF

J: TRBJ2-1
D: NA
size: NA
V: TRBV7-2
DNA: TGTGCCAGCAGATCGGCGAATTCCCTCTACAATGAGCAGTTCTTC
CDR3: CASRSANSLYNEQFF

J: TRBJ1-3
D: NA
size: NA
V: TRBV5-1
DNA: TGCGCCAGCTACGAAGGGGGAAACTTTGGAAACACCATATATTTT
CDR3: CASYEGGNFGNTIYF

J: TRBJ1-2
D: NA
size: NA
V: TRBV7-2
DNA: TGTGCCAGCAGCTTCTCGGGGGGACACTATGGCTACACCTTC
CDR3: CASSFSGGHYGYTF

J: TRBJ1-1
D: NA
size: NA
V: TRBV6-6
DNA: TGTGCCAGCAGTTACTCGGGCAGTCCAAACACTGAAGCTTTCTTT
CDR3: CASSYSGSPNTEAFF

J: TRBJ2-5
D: NA
size: NA
V: TRBV7-6
DNA: TGTGCCAGCAGCCGCGACCGCGGGGTCCCGCGAGAGACCCAGTACTTC
CDR3: CASSRDRGVPRETQYF

J: TRBJ1-1
D: NA
size: NA
V: TRBV24-1
DNA: TGTGCCACCAGTGATTTGGATGGAATGGTAGCTTTCTTT
CDR3: CATSDLDGMVAFF

J: TRBJ2-7
D: NA
size: NA
V: TRBV2
DNA: TGTGCCAGCAGTTCAACAGGGTTCTCCTACGAGCAATACTTC
CDR3: CASSSTGFSYEQYF

J: TRBJ1-5
D: NA
size: NA
V: TRBV19
DNA: TGTGCCAGTAGTACGCCCTACGAGGCGGCTAGCAATCAGCCCCAGCATTTT
CDR3: CASSTPYEAASNQPQHF

J: TRBJ2-5
D: TRBD1
size: NA
V: TRBV30
DNA: TGTGCCTGGAGTGTCAAGTGGGACAGACAAGAGACCCAGTACTTC
CDR3: CAWSVKWDRQETQYF

J: TRBJ2-1
D: TRBD2
size: NA
V: TRBV3-1/TRBV3-2
DNA: TGTGCCAGCAGCCAAGTTTTGGCGGGAGGTAATGAGCAGTTCTTC
CDR3: CASSQVLAGGNEQFF

J: TRBJ2-1
D: NA
size: NA
V: TRBV7-2
DNA: TGTGCCAGCAGCTTTACTGGGAGTAGCCCCGAGCAGTTCTTC
CDR3: CASSFTGSSPEQFF

J: TRBJ2-3
D: NA
size: NA
V: TRBV3-1/TRBV3-2
DNA: TGTGCCAGCAGCCAAGTCCGTAACCCAGATACGCAGTATTTT
CDR3: CASSQVRNPDTQYF

J: TRBJ2-3
D: TRBD2
size: NA
V: TRBV30
DNA: TGTGCCTGGAGTCCCGGACTAGCGGGGGGGTTCACAGATACGCAGTATTTT
CDR3: CAWSPGLAGGFTDTQYF

J: TRBJ1-4
D: NA
size: NA
V: TRBV28
DNA: TGTGCCAGCAGTTTTCAGGGAGGGGGGGATGAAAAACTGTTTTTT
CDR3: CASSFQGGGDEKLFF

J: TRBJ2-1
D: TRBD2
size: NA
V: TRBV5-1
DNA: TGCGCCAGCAGCCCCTCACTAGCGGGGCCTTACAATGAGCAGTTCTTC
CDR3: CASSPSLAGPYNEQFF

J: TRBJ2-7
D: TRBD1
size: NA
V: TRBV19
DNA: TGTGCCAGTAGTACCCGGGACAGACCTATCGGCGAGCAGTACTTC
CDR3: CASSTRDRPIGEQYF

J: TRBJ1-2
D: NA
size: NA
V: TRBV5-6
DNA: TGTGCCAGCAGCTTTCTTGCGGAGACCAGTGGCTACACCTTC
CDR3: CASSFLAETSGYTF

J: TRBJ1-1
D: TRBD1
size: once
V: TRBV20-1
DNA: TGCAGTGCTAGTGGGACAGCCCTGAACACTGAAGCTTTCTTT
CDR3: CSASGTALNTEAFF

J: TRBJ1-5
D: NA
size: few
V: TRBV20-1
DNA: TGCAGTGCTAGTATGGGGTCAGGGCGCGCTCAGCCCCAGCATTTT
CDR3: CSASMGSGRAQPQHF

J: TRBJ1-5
D: TRBD1
size: NA
V: TRBV2
DNA: TGTGCCAGCAGTGTTTTGGACAGGGAGGGTCAGCCCCAGCATTTT
CDR3: CASSVLDREGQPQHF